This is a list of T cell receptor beta chains from one sample in a study of shared clonotypes between healthy human individuals. Only in-frame clones appear in the TCRdb table, and some are missing; sequencing was by immunoSEQ multiplex PCR. The sample includes under 1,100,000 clones, approximately 70% of them seen just once. Material for sequencing was memory CD4+ T cells sorted from blood. The receptors stem from a man in his late teens or twenties in good health. The CDR3 runs from the conserved cysteine through the conserved F or W. A D gene is named only where the DNA matches it firmly. Clone size is given for some rows only: seen once, a few or many times, or a class if the clone is expanded.

abundance: -
v_gene: TRBV19
d_gene: -
j_gene: TRBJ1-6
CDR3aa: CASSPDRSSYNSPLHF
CDR3nt: TGTGCCAGTAGTCCGGACAGAAGCTCCTATAATTCACCCCTCCACTTT

abundance: -
v_gene: TRBV29-1
d_gene: -
j_gene: TRBJ2-2
CDR3aa: CSVEDWGGGTPNTGELFF
CDR3nt: TGCAGCGTTGAAGACTGGGGGGGAGGGACACCAAACACCGGGGAGCTGTTTTTT

abundance: -
v_gene: TRBV6-1
d_gene: TRBD1
j_gene: TRBJ1-1
CDR3aa: CASSLRDRENTEAFF
CDR3nt: TGTGCCAGCAGTCTCCGGGACAGGGAAAACACTGAAGCTTTCTTT

abundance: few
v_gene: TRBV10-3
d_gene: -
j_gene: TRBJ1-1
CDR3aa: CAIRGSAGDTEAFF
CDR3nt: TGTGCCATCAGGGGATCGGCGGGTGACACTGAAGCTTTCTTT

abundance: -
v_gene: TRBV11-2
d_gene: -
j_gene: TRBJ2-5
CDR3aa: CASSLVMVGETQYF
CDR3nt: TGTGCCAGCAGCTTAGTAATGGTGGGGGAGACCCAGTACTTC

abundance: -
v_gene: TRBV19
d_gene: -
j_gene: TRBJ2-1
CDR3aa: CASSTVGTEIEVDEQFF
CDR3nt: TGTGCCAGTAGCACGGTAGGGACCGAGATAGAAGTGGATGAGCAGTTCTTC

abundance: -
v_gene: TRBV27
d_gene: TRBD2
j_gene: TRBJ2-7
CDR3aa: CASRRLASVEQYF
CDR3nt: TGTGCCAGCAGAAGACTAGCTTCGGTCGAGCAGTACTTC

abundance: -
v_gene: TRBV29-1
d_gene: TRBD1
j_gene: TRBJ1-2
CDR3aa: CSVQRDRGNYGYTF
CDR3nt: TGCAGCGTTCAAAGGGACAGGGGGAACTATGGCTACACCTTC

abundance: -
v_gene: TRBV5-1
d_gene: -
j_gene: TRBJ1-4
CDR3aa: CASSSGSANEKLFF
CDR3nt: TGCGCCAGCAGCTCAGGGTCAGCTAATGAAAAACTGTTTTTT

abundance: -
v_gene: TRBV5-1
d_gene: -
j_gene: TRBJ1-2
CDR3aa: CASSSSDYGYTF
CDR3nt: TGCGCCAGCAGCTCCTCGGACTATGGCTACACCTTC

abundance: -
v_gene: TRBV21-1
d_gene: -
j_gene: TRBJ1-5
CDR3aa: CASSKVVEGNQPQHF
CDR3nt: TGTGCCAGCAGCAAAGTAGTTGAGGGCAATCAGCCCCAGCATTTT

abundance: -
v_gene: TRBV10-3
d_gene: -
j_gene: TRBJ2-7
CDR3aa: CAISESPWRRGGYEQYF
CDR3nt: TGTGCCATCAGTGAGTCCCCCTGGCGGAGGGGGGGTTACGAGCAGTACTTC

abundance: -
v_gene: TRBV5-6
d_gene: TRBD1
j_gene: TRBJ2-4
CDR3aa: CASSADRGAKNIQYF
CDR3nt: TGTGCCAGCAGCGCAGACAGGGGAGCCAAAAACATTCAGTACTTC

abundance: -
v_gene: TRBV4-3
d_gene: -
j_gene: TRBJ1-1
CDR3aa: CASSQEDEGPNTEAFF
CDR3nt: TGCGCCAGCAGCCAAGAGGACGAGGGGCCCAACACTGAAGCTTTCTTT

abundance: -
v_gene: TRBV5-1
d_gene: -
j_gene: TRBJ2-7
CDR3aa: CASSENYEQYF
CDR3nt: TGCGCCAGCTCAGAAAACTACGAGCAGTACTTC

abundance: -
v_gene: TRBV6-5
d_gene: -
j_gene: TRBJ2-5
CDR3aa: CASSTRETQYF
CDR3nt: TGTGCCAGCAGTACAAGGGAGACCCAGTACTTC

abundance: -
v_gene: TRBV25-1
d_gene: TRBD1
j_gene: TRBJ2-2
CDR3aa: CASSVPGQGSTGELFF
CDR3nt: TGTGCCAGCAGTGTCCCGGGACAGGGTAGCACCGGGGAGCTGTTTTTT

abundance: -
v_gene: TRBV6-1
d_gene: TRBD1
j_gene: TRBJ2-3
CDR3aa: CASSADRGPPTDTQYF
CDR3nt: TGTGCCAGCAGTGCTGACAGGGGGCCCCCCACAGATACGCAGTATTTT

abundance: -
v_gene: TRBV5-1
d_gene: -
j_gene: TRBJ1-1
CDR3aa: CASREQYMNTEAFF
CDR3nt: TGCGCCAGCAGGGAACAGTACATGAACACTGAAGCTTTCTTT

abundance: -
v_gene: TRBV9
d_gene: TRBD1
j_gene: TRBJ1-3
CDR3aa: CASSATGTGNTIYF
CDR3nt: TGTGCCAGCAGCGCGACAGGGACTGGAAACACCATATATTTT

abundance: -
v_gene: TRBV11-2
d_gene: -
j_gene: TRBJ2-7
CDR3aa: CASSRAADTYEQYF
CDR3nt: TGTGCCAGCAGCCGGGCCGCGGATACCTACGAGCAGTACTTC

abundance: -
v_gene: TRBV10-2
d_gene: -
j_gene: TRBJ1-6
CDR3aa: CASRPDPREPLHF
CDR3nt: TGCGCCAGCAGGCCCGACCCCCGAGAACCCCTCCACTTT

abundance: few
v_gene: TRBV6-5
d_gene: -
j_gene: TRBJ1-5
CDR3aa: CASRAGTGVNQPQHF
CDR3nt: TGTGCCAGCAGGGCCGGGACCGGGGTCAATCAGCCCCAGCATTTT

abundance: once
v_gene: TRBV27
d_gene: -
j_gene: TRBJ1-1
CDR3aa: CASSLGAVNTEAFF
CDR3nt: TGTGCCAGCAGTTTGGGGGCGGTGAACACTGAAGCTTTCTTT

abundance: -
v_gene: TRBV5-8
d_gene: TRBD2
j_gene: TRBJ2-3
CDR3aa: CASSLGALAGADTQYF
CDR3nt: TGTGCCAGCAGCTTGGGAGCTCTGGCGGGGGCAGATACGCAGTATTTT

abundance: -
v_gene: TRBV27
d_gene: TRBD2
j_gene: TRBJ2-1
CDR3aa: CASSSPTSGRKGRGYNEQFF
CDR3nt: TGTGCCAGCAGTTCCCCGACTAGCGGGAGGAAGGGGAGGGGGTACAATGAGCAGTTCTTC

abundance: -
v_gene: TRBV5-6
d_gene: -
j_gene: TRBJ2-3
CDR3aa: CASSLLGGVVGTDTQYF
CDR3nt: TGTGCCAGCAGCCTGCTGGGCGGGGTGGTCGGCACAGATACGCAGTATTTT

abundance: -
v_gene: TRBV5-1
d_gene: -
j_gene: TRBJ1-1
CDR3aa: CATQQGWGMNTEAFF
CDR3nt: TGCGCCACCCAGCAGGGTTGGGGGATGAACACTGAAGCTTTCTTT

abundance: -
v_gene: TRBV10-3
d_gene: -
j_gene: TRBJ2-5
CDR3aa: CAIGKGSLGGETQYF
CDR3nt: TGTGCCATCGGTAAAGGCAGCCTCGGAGGAGAGACCCAGTACTTC

abundance: -
v_gene: TRBV7-2
d_gene: -
j_gene: TRBJ1-6
CDR3aa: CASSLEVYSPLHF
CDR3nt: TGTGCCAGCAGCTTAGAGGTCTATTCACCCCTCCACTTT

abundance: -
v_gene: TRBV6-5
d_gene: -
j_gene: TRBJ2-7
CDR3aa: CASSPGQSLGYEQYF
CDR3nt: TGTGCCAGCAGTCCAGGACAGTCCCTGGGCTACGAGCAGTACTTC

abundance: -
v_gene: TRBV19
d_gene: TRBD2
j_gene: TRBJ2-5
CDR3aa: CASKSGGQETQYF
CDR3nt: TGTGCCAGTAAATCGGGGGGGCAAGAGACCCAGTACTTC

abundance: -
v_gene: TRBV6-8
d_gene: -
j_gene: TRBJ1-1
CDR3aa: CASSKLNRAHTEAFF
CDR3nt: TGTGCCAGCAGTAAATTAAACAGAGCCCACACTGAAGCTTTCTTT

abundance: -
v_gene: TRBV18
d_gene: TRBD2
j_gene: TRBJ2-3
CDR3aa: CASSPEREGHTDTQYF
CDR3nt: TGTGCCAGCTCACCAGAGCGGGAGGGCCATACAGATACGCAGTATTTT

abundance: -
v_gene: TRBV10-3
d_gene: -
j_gene: TRBJ2-3
CDR3aa: CAIGETTATDTQYF
CDR3nt: TGTGCCATCGGGGAGACAACGGCCACAGATACGCAGTATTTT

abundance: few
v_gene: TRBV15
d_gene: -
j_gene: TRBJ2-5
CDR3aa: CATSRDDEGNTQYF
CDR3nt: TGTGCCACCAGCAGAGACGACGAGGGGAACACCCAGTACTTC